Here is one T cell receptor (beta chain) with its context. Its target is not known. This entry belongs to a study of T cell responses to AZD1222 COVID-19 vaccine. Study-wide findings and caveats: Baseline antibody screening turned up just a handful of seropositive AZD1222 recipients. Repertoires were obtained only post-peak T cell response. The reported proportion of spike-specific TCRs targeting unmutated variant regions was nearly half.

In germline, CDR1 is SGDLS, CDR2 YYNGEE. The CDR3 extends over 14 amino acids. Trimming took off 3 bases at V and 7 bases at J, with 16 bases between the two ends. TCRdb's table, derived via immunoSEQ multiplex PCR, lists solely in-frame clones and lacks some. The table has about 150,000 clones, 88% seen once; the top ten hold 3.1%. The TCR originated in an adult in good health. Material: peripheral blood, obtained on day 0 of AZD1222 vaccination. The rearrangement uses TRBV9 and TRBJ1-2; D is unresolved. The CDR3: CASSGVEGWGGYTF. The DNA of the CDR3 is TGTGCCAGCAGCGGTGTGGAAGGTTGGGGTGGCTACACCTTC.